This T cell receptor beta chain was found in a study of blood T cell repertoires in COVID-19. TCRdb keeps only in-frame clones here, not all; method: immunoSEQ multiplex PCR. The sample records 300,000 to 450,000 clones, over 75% being singletons. Enrollees, about 18 to 95 years old, lived in approximately 25 US areas. Recovered Cohort 3 donors showed two negative PCRs, clearance, or symptom resolution. The table lists this clone with a few counts. CDR3 length: 14 residues. J was trimmed by 0 bases and V by 3 bases; bases with no gene match: 0. Germline V gene lookup returns CDR1 KGHSH and CDR2 LQKENI.

This TCR was recovered from a woman aged 25-40 years who had recovered from COVID-19. Sequenced sample: PBMCs or T cells enriched from blood (not recorded which). The chain combines TRBV18 with TRBJ1-2; the match to TRBD1 covers 8 bases. CDR3: CASSPDRANYGYTF. The CDR3 nucleotides read TGTGCCAGCTCACCGGACAGGGCTAACTATGGCTACACCTTC.